The 28 T cell receptor beta chains reported below all come from one sample, sequenced in a study of T cells in Graves' hyperthyroidism and ophthalmopathy. The source material, RNA transcripts, was used to amplify TCR beta CDR3 regions. Carried out on the TCR CDR3, a first-round RT-PCR used the HTBI primer set. TCRdb recomputed calls from the multiplex PCR reads with MiXCR, one row per CDR3 protein. The data hold 250,000 or so distinct CDR3 sequences, with roughly 15% observed a single time. Sequencing was performed on blood. The receptors were gathered from a woman between 45 and 60 years old with Graves' hyperthyroidism that later progressed to Graves' ophthalmopathy.

This clonotype was observed many times. The gene calls are TRBV24-1 and TRBJ1-5; D unclear. From germline, CDR1 is KGHDR and CDR2 SFDVKD. The CDR3 covers 13 residues. The V and J ends lost 6 bases and 0 bases respectively, with 5 bases between them. CDR3 DNA sequence: TGTGCCACCAGTTCGAATAGCAATCAGCCCCAGCATTTT. Its protein product is CATSSNSNQPQHF.

This clonotype was found many times. This rearrangement joins TRBV20-1 to TRBJ2-1; 9 nucleotides align to TRBD1. This CDR3 has 15 amino acids. Germline V CDR1 and CDR2: DFQATT, SNEGSKA (reference sequence). V shed 1 base and J 3 bases; nucleotides not matched to a gene: 4. The CDR3 is CSARVTGGYYNEQFF. CDR3 DNA: TGCAGTGCTAGAGTGACAGGGGGATACTACAATGAGCAGTTCTTC.

This clonotype appeared many times. This chain links TRBV3-1 with TRBJ2-2; a weak D match, TRBD1 (7 bases). CDR3 size: 16 residues. V was cut by 0 bases and J by 6 bases, with 14 bases left in between. Looked up from germline, CDR1 is LGHDT and CDR2 is YNNKEL (reference sequence). CDR3 loop: CASSQEPGGLSGELFF. The DNA for the CDR3 is TGTGCCAGCAGCCAAGAGCCAGGGGGGTTATCCGGGGAGCTGTTTTTT. The full variable domain, in which reference TRBV3-1 and TRBJ2-2 provide the parts outside the CDR3, is DTAVSQTPKYLVTQMGNDKSIKCEQNLGHDTMYWYKQDSKKFLKIMFSYNNKELIINETVPNRFSPKSPDKAHLNLHINSLELGDSAVYFCASSQEPGGLSGELFFGEGSRLTVL.

This clonotype was seen ten or more times. This sequence joins TRBV7-9 and TRBJ2-7; no reliable D call. Per the germline V gene, CDR1 is SEHNR and CDR2 is FQNEAQ (reference sequence). V lost 4 bases and J 4 bases, leaving 8 bases between the germline ends. CDR3 length equals 12 residues. This CDR3 is CASSSEAYEQYF. In DNA, the CDR3 is TGTGCCAGCAGCTCCGAGGCTTACGAGCAGTACTTC.

This clonotype came up many times. This rearrangement joins TRBV28 to TRBJ2-7; 9 nucleotides agree with TRBD2. The germline CDR1 and CDR2 sequences are MDHEN and SYDVKM. V lost 6 bases and J lost 6; bases outside the gene matches: 12. This CDR3 has 15 residues. The CDR3 loop is CASRPLSGSFSEQYF. CDR3 coding DNA: TGTGCCAGCAGACCCCTTAGCGGGAGCTTCTCCGAGCAGTACTTC.

The chain combines TRBV3-1 with TRBJ1-6; D is unresolved. V lost 6 bases and J 6 bases, leaving 15 bases between the germline ends. CDR3 length: 15 residues. Germline values: CDR1 LGHDT, CDR2 YNNKEL (reference sequence). The chain's CDR3 is CASSLIYLSNSPLHF. The CDR3 DNA follows: TGTGCCAGCAGTCTTATATACCTCTCTAATTCACCCCTCCACTTT.

This clonotype was detected many times. The chain recombines TRBV6-1 with TRBJ2-5; D gene uncertain. The germline V and J ends were trimmed by 8 bases and 5 bases, with 12 bases remaining between them. Germline lookup yields CDR1 MNHNS and CDR2 SASEGT. The CDR3 sequence is 12 residues long. The CDR3: CASRFLRETQYF. CDR3 DNA: TGTGCCAGCCGGTTTCTGCGGGAGACCCAGTACTTC.

This clonotype was recorded many times. The V call is TRBV27, the J call TRBJ2-7; unclear D gene. The CDR3 spans 13 residues. Germline lookup yields CDR1 MNHEY and CDR2 SMNVEV (reference sequence). Deletions cut 6 bases from V and 7 bases from J, with 16 bases between. The CDR3 DNA reads as TGTGCCAGCAGCGGGTCAGGCCCAAGGGAGCAGTACTTC. Amino acids: CASSGSGPREQYF.

This clonotype was seen ten or more times. The V and J genes are TRBV14 and TRBJ2-1, with TRBD2 matching 9 bases. Trimming cost V 2 bases and J 6 bases; bases outside gene matches: 8. The V gene's germline CDR1 is SGHDN and CDR2 FVKESK. The CDR3 contains 16 residues. CDR3 sequence (DNA): TGTGCCAGCAGCCAACTGGCGGGAGGGGGCTCCAATGAGCAGTTCTTC. Its protein is CASSQLAGGGSNEQFF.

A remark on this clonotype: This sequence may be a read error, since a much larger clone differs from it by one base. The chain carries TRBV30 and TRBJ2-7; D assignment may be TRBD1 or TRBD2 (5 bases each). Trimming left V 1 base short and J 0 bases short, with 10 bases between. Germline V lookup: CDR1 GTSNPN, CDR2 SVGIG (reference sequence). There are 14 residues in the CDR3. Here the CDR3 DNA reads TGTGCCTGGAGTGATGGGGGTTCCTCCTACGAGCAGTACTTC. Amino acids: CAWSDGGSSYEQYF.

This clonotype was seen repeatedly, ten times or more. V gene TRBV3-1 combines with J gene TRBJ2-7, with D perhaps TRBD1 or TRBD2 (5 bases each). Germline assignment: CDR1 LGHDT and CDR2 YNNKEL (reference sequence). The CDR3 covers 13 residues. V was pared by 3 bases and J by 5 bases, with 11 bases between. CDR3 bases: TGTGCCAGCAGCCATGGGGGATCGGACGAGCAGTACTTC. Translated, it gives CASSHGGSDEQYF.

This clonotype showed up many times. The DNA of the CDR3 is TGCGCCAGCAGCTTTTCCGGGACTAGCGGCAAAGGCACAGATACGCAGTATTTT. Amino acids: CASSFSGTSGKGTDTQYF. The chain joins TRBV5-1 to TRBJ2-3; TRBD2 aligns across 11 bases. CDR1 and CDR2 (germline): SGHRS, YFSETQ. This CDR3 spans 18 amino acids. J was trimmed by 1 base and V by 2 bases; bases with no gene match: 9.

This clonotype was detected many times. V and J are TRBV20-1 and TRBJ1-5, with a possible D match to TRBD1 (6 bases). Looked up from germline, CDR1 is DFQATT and CDR2 is SNEGSKA (reference sequence). The CDR3 is made up of 12 amino acids. The CDR3 spells CSRGEGNQPQHF. CDR3 nucleotide sequence: TGCAGCAGGGGTGAAGGCAATCAGCCCCAGCATTTT.

This clonotype was seen ten or more times. The chain joins TRBV20-1 to TRBJ2-1; TRBD2 aligns across 8 bases. Germline V gene lookup returns CDR1 DFQATT and CDR2 SNEGSKA (reference sequence). The CDR3 is 14 residues long. V was pared by 4 bases and J by 6 bases, with 8 bases of the junction left unmatched. CDR3: CSAKTGGRGNEQFF. The CDR3 DNA follows: TGCAGTGCTAAGACGGGAGGGCGAGGCAATGAGCAGTTCTTC.

This clonotype was counted between two and nine times. The chain employs TRBV19 and TRBJ1-2, with 7 bases matching TRBD1. The germline CDR1 and CDR2 sequences are LNHDA and SQIVND (reference sequence). The CDR3 covers 12 residues. Trimming cost V 4 bases and J 5 bases; bases outside gene matches: 1. The CDR3 nucleotides are TGTGCCAGTAGTAGGGGACAGTATGGCTACACCTTC. Residues: CASSRGQYGYTF.

This clonotype was found many times. This chain connects TRBV30 to TRBJ1-5; TRBD1 might be the D (6 bases). CDR1 and CDR2 (germline): GTSNPN, SVGIG (reference sequence). Between the trimmed V and J ends, which lost 2 bases and 0 bases, there was a span of 8 bases. The CDR3 contains 14 residues. The CDR3 protein is CAWSKGGSNQPQHF. In DNA form, the CDR3 reads TGTGCCTGGAGTAAGGGGGGTAGCAATCAGCCCCAGCATTTT.

This chain links TRBV2 with TRBJ2-7; D is undetermined. The CDR3 has 12 residues. V gave up 6 bases and J gave up 2 bases, with 8 bases separating them. Germline V CDR1 and CDR2: SNHLY, FYNNEI. CDR3 amino acids: CASRGETYEQYF. CDR3 nucleotides: TGTGCCAGCAGAGGCGAAACCTACGAGCAGTACTTC.

With respect to this clonotype: A much larger clone lies a single base off, so this may be a read error. The gene calls are TRBV5-1 and TRBJ2-1, with D hard to call. The CDR3 spans 13 residues. The germline V and J ends were trimmed by 0 bases and 6 bases, with 7 bases remaining between them. Germline values: CDR1 SGHRS, CDR2 YFSETQ. In nucleotides, the CDR3 is TGCGCCAGCAGCTTGGCCATGGCCAATGAGCAGTTCTTC. Protein sequence: CASSLAMANEQFF.

The gene calls are TRBV9 and TRBJ1-1, with D perhaps matching TRBD1 (6 bases). From germline, CDR1 is SGDLS and CDR2 YYNGEE. The CDR3 contains 13 residues. V lost 4 bases and J lost 5, with 12 bases in between. CDR3 bases: TGTGCCAGCAGCCCGGAGGGGGAAACTGAAGCTTTCTTT. This codes for CASSPEGETEAFF.

This clonotype was recorded a few times. V gene TRBV27 combines with J gene TRBJ1-4; D remains ambiguous. The germline CDR1 and CDR2 sequences are MNHEY and SMNVEV (reference sequence). V was pared by 2 bases and J by 2 bases, with 6 bases between. The CDR3 runs 14 residues. CDR3 in DNA: TGTGCCAGCAGTTTACGGCGGACTAATGAAAAACTGTTTTTT. It yields the protein CASSLRRTNEKLFF.

This clonotype was observed a handful of times. This chain uses TRBV9 with TRBJ2-3, with a weak D call TRBD2 (5 bases). V was trimmed by 1 base and J by 2 bases, leaving 11 bases between them. Germline V lookup: CDR1 SGDLS, CDR2 YYNGEE. This CDR3 comprises 15 residues. The CDR3 DNA sequence: TGTGCCAGCAGCGTATTCAGCGGCCCCACAGATACGCAGTATTTT. Translation: CASSVFSGPTDTQYF.

The genes are TRBV20-1 and TRBJ2-1; 10 bases agree with TRBD2. The germline V gene has CDR1 DFQATT and CDR2 SNEGSKA (reference sequence). The CDR3 sequence is 14 residues long. The J segment lost 4 bases and the V segment lost 1 base, leaving 1 base of the junction unmatched. The DNA for the CDR3 is TGCAGTGCTAGAGTAGCGGGAGGTTACAATGAGCAGTTCTTC. Protein sequence: CSARVAGGYNEQFF.

This clonotype has a count of ten or more. The CDR3 nucleotides read TGTGCCAGCAGATCGACAGGGAGACAGCCCCAGCATTTT. This translates into CASRSTGRQPQHF. The rearrangement uses TRBV2 and TRBJ1-5; 7 bases are a match to TRBD1. CDR1 SNHLY and CDR2 FYNNEI come from the germline V gene. V shed 6 bases, J shed 7 bases, and the junction held 6 bases outside the gene matches. The CDR3 runs to 13 residues.

This clonotype was observed many times. The rearrangement joins TRBV30 to TRBJ1-1; D unclear. The CDR3 has 11 residues. V was clipped by 0 bases and J by 4 bases, with 3 bases between them. Germline loops: CDR1 GTSNPN, CDR2 SVGIG (reference sequence). For the CDR3, the DNA is TGTGCCTGGAGTGTAACCACTGAAGCTTTCTTT. Translated, it gives CAWSVTTEAFF.

This clonotype was recorded many times. The genes are TRBV7-9 and TRBJ2-3, with 9 bases that match TRBD1. CDR3 length: 14 residues. The trim removed 7 bases at V and 5 bases at J, leaving 7 bases unmatched. Germline loops: CDR1 SEHNR, CDR2 FQNEAQ (reference sequence). CDR3 sequence: CASNPPGQGDTQYF. CDR3 nucleotide sequence: TGTGCCAGCAATCCGCCGGGACAGGGAGATACGCAGTATTTT. The full variable domain, with the rest looked up from reference TRBV7-9 and TRBJ2-3, is DTGVSQNPRHKITKRGQNVTFRCDPISEHNRLYWYRQTLGQGPEFLTYFQNEAQLEKSRLLSDRFSAERPKGSFSTLEIQRTEQGDSAMYLCASNPPGQGDTQYFGPGTRLTVL.

This clonotype was observed a handful of times. The rearrangement joins TRBV5-1 to TRBJ2-3, with no clear D. The CDR3 loop spans 14 amino acids. The germline V gene has CDR1 SGHRS and CDR2 YFSETQ. Trimming pared 3 bases from V and 3 bases from J, leaving 11 bases between. The CDR3 coding sequence is TGCGCCAGCAGCTCTGAGGACCCTACAGATACGCAGTATTTT. Its translation: CASSSEDPTDTQYF.

The table lists this clonotype with many counts. The gene calls are TRBV20-1 and TRBJ1-5, with a possible D match to TRBD1 (6 bases). Trimming removed 5 bases from V and 0 bases from J, with 11 bases in between. Germline values: CDR1 DFQATT, CDR2 SNEGSKA (reference sequence). This CDR3 region has 14 residues. The CDR3 coding sequence is TGCAGTGCTGTCCGGGACACTAGCAATCAGCCCCAGCATTTT. The encoded protein is CSAVRDTSNQPQHF.

This clonotype occurred once. This chain links TRBV7-2 with TRBJ1-1; TRBD1 aligns across 7 bases. The CDR3 covers 16 residues. Trimming at V came to 5 bases and at J to 5 bases, leaving 14 bases not matched to a gene. Germline V gene lookup returns CDR1 SGHTA and CDR2 FQGNSA. CDR3 residues: CASSLINHRGKTEAFF. CDR3 DNA: TGTGCCAGCAGCCTAATTAACCACAGGGGAAAGACTGAAGCTTTCTTT.